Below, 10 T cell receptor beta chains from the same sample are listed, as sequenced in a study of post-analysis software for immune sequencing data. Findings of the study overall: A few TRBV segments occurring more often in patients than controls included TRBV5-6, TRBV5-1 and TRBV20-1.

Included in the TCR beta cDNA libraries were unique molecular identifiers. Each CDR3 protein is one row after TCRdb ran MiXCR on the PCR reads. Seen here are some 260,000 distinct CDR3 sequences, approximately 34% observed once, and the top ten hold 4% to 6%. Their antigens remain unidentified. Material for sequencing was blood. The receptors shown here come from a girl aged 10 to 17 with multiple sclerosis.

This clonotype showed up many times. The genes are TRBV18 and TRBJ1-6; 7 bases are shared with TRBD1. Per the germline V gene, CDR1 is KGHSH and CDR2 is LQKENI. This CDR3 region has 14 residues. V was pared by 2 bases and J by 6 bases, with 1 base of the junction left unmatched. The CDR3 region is CASSPKGANSPLHF. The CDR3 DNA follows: TGTGCCAGCTCACCAAAGGGGGCTAATTCACCCCTCCACTTT.

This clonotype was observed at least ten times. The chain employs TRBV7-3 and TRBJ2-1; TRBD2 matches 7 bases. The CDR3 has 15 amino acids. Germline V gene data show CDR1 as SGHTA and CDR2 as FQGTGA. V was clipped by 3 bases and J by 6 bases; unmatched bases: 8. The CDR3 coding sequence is TGTGCCAGCAGCTTGCTAGCGGAGGGTGGCAATGAGCAGTTCTTC. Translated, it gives CASSLLAEGGNEQFF.

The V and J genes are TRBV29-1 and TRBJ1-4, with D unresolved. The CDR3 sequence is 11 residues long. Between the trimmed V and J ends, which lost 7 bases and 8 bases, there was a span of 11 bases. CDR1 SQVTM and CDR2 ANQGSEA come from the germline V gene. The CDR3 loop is CSALGDEKLFF. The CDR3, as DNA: TGCAGCGCCCTGGGTGACGAAAAACTGTTTTTT.

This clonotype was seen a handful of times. CDR3 residues: CSARYVGGLATALPTDTQYF. CDR3 coding DNA: TGCAGTGCTAGATATGTGGGGGGACTAGCAACTGCCCTACCCACAGATACGCAGTATTTT. The rearrangement uses TRBV20-1 and TRBJ2-3, with 9 bases identical to TRBD2. The germline V gene has CDR1 DFQATT and CDR2 SNEGSKA (reference sequence). V trimming: 2 bases; J trimming: 2 bases; junction bases outside the gene matches: 20. The CDR3 totals 20 residues.

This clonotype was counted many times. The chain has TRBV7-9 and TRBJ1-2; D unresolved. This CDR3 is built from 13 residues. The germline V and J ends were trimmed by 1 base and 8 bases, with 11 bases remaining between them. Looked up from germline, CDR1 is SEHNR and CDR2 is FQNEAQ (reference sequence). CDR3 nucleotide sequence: TGTGCCAGCAGCTTAGACAGCCGTCTGGGCTACACCTTC. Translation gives CASSLDSRLGYTF.

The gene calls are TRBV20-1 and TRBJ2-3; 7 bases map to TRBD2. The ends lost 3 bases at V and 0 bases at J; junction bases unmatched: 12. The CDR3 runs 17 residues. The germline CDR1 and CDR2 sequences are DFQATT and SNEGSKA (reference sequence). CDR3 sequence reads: CSASLGEGIPSTDTQYF. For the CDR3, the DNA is TGCAGTGCTAGTTTGGGGGAGGGGATCCCTAGCACAGATACGCAGTATTTT.

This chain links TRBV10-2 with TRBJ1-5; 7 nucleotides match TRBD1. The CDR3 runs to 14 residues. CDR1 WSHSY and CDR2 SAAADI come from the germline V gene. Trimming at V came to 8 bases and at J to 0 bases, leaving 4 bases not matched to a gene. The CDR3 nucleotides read TGCGCCAGCGGACAGGTTTATAGCAATCAGCCCCAGCATTTT. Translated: CASGQVYSNQPQHF.

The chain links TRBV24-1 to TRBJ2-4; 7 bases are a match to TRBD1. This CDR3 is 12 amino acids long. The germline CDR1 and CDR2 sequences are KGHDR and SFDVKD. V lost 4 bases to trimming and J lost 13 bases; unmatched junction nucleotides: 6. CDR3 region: CATSEDDREQYF. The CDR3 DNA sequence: TGTGCCACCAGTGAGGATGACAGGGAGCAGTACTTC.

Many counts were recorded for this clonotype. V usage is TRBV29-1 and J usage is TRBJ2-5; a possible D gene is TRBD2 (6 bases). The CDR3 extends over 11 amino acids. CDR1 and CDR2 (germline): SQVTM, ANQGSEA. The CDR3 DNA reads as TGCAGTACGGGACTCCAAGAGACCCAGTACTTC. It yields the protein CSTGLQETQYF.

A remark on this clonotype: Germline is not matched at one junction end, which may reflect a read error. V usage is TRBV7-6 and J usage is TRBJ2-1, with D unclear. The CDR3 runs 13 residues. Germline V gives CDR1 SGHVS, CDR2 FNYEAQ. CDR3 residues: CASGLGVYNEQFF. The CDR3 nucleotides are TGTGCCAGCGGCTTAGGAGTTTACAATGAGCAGTTCTTC.